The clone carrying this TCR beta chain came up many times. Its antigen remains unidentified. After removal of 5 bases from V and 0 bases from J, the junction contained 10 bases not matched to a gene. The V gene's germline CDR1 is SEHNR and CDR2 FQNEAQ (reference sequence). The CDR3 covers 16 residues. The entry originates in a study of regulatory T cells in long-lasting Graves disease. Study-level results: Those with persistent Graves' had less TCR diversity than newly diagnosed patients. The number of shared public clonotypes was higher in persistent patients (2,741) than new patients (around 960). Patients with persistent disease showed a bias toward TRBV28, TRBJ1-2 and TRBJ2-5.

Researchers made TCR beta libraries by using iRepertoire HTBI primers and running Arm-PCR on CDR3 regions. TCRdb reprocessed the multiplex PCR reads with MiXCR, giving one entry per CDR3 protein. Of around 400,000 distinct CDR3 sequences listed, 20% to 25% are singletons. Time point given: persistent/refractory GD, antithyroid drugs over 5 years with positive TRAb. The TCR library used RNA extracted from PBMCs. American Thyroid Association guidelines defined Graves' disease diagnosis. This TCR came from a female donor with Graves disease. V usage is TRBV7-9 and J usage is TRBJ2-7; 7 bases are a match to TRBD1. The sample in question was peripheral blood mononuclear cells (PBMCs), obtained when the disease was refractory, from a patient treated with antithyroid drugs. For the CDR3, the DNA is TGTGCCAGCAGCCACCAAACGACAGGGCTCTCCTACGAGCAGTACTTC. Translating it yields CASSHQTTGLSYEQYF.